These T cell receptor beta chains were read from a single sample in a study of T cells in Graves' hyperthyroidism and ophthalmopathy. TCRdb processed the multiplex PCR reads anew with MiXCR; each CDR3 protein has one entry. The sample gives some 370,000 distinct CDR3 sequences, over 12% of which show up once; around 28% is in the top ten. The sample was blood. The receptor source for this set is a man aged 50 or older with Graves' ophthalmopathy. CDR3s include the opening cysteine and the closing phenylalanine or tryptophan. The D gene is left open where the match is weak. Clone size is stated in some rows and not others, as once, few, many or a class when expanded.

TRBJ1-2 | many | - | TRBV28 | CASSAENYGYTF | TGTGCCAGCAGTGCGGAGAACTATGGCTACACCTTC
TRBJ2-5 | - | TRBD2 | TRBV7-9 | CASSYTSGGQETQYF | TGTGCCAGCAGCTACACTAGCGGGGGGCAAGAGACCCAGTACTTC
TRBJ1-2 | - | - | TRBV7-2 | CASSLASVRNYGYAF | TGTGCCAGCAGCTTAGCCTCGGTGAGGAACTATGGCTACGCCTTC
TRBJ2-6 | many | TRBD1 | TRBV7-2 | CASSPGQGRAGANVLTF | TGTGCCAGCAGCCCGGGACAGGGGCGAGCTGGGGCCAACGTCCTGACTTTC
TRBJ1-6 | - | - | TRBV28 | CASSSGQGVNSPLHF | TGTGCCAGCAGTTCAGGACAAGGTGTTAATTCACCCCTCCACTTT
TRBJ2-1 | - | - | TRBV19 | CASSHIAGSSYNEQFF | TGCGCCAGTAGCCACATTGCGGGGAGCTCCTACAATGAGCAGTTCTTC
TRBJ1-2 | - | - | TRBV29-1 | CSAGGDYGYTF | TGCAGCGCTGGGGGGGACTATGGCTACACCTTC
TRBJ2-7 | - | TRBD2 | TRBV4-1 | CASSPSGSGGEQYF | TGCGCCAGCAGCCCTAGCGGGAGTGGAGGCGAGCAGTACTTC
TRBJ2-7 | many | - | TRBV27 | CASSPIGGADTYEQYF | TGTGCCAGCAGTCCCATAGGAGGGGCTGATACCTACGAGCAGTACTTC
TRBJ2-4 | many | TRBD1 | TRBV20-1 | CSARVTGTKNIQYF | TGCAGTGCTAGAGTGACAGGGACCAAAAACATTCAGTACTTC
TRBJ2-7 | many | - | TRBV20-1 | CSARDSHNEQYF | TGCAGTGCTAGAGATAGCCATAACGAGCAGTACTTC
TRBJ2-2 | - | TRBD2 | TRBV20-1 | CSVPHLAAGELFF | TGCAGTGTCCCGCACCTAGCGGCCGGGGAGCTGTTTTTT
TRBJ2-2 | few | - | TRBV14 | CASSQELVVNGELFF | TGTGCCAGCAGCCAAGAACTAGTGGTGAACGGGGAGCTGTTTTTT
TRBJ2-4 | few | - | TRBV29-1 | CSVEWGQGYGKNIQYF | TGCAGCGTTGAATGGGGGCAGGGGTATGGCAAAAACATTCAGTACTTC
TRBJ1-1 | - | TRBD1 | TRBV12-3/TRBV12-4 | CASSLSEWTGTPNTEAFF | TGTGCCAGCAGTTTATCTGAATGGACAGGGACACCGAACACTGAAGCTTTCTTT
TRBJ2-3 | - | - | TRBV11-2 | CASSLPGARPDTQYF | TGTGCCAGCAGCTTACCAGGAGCCAGACCAGATACGCAGTATTTT
TRBJ2-1 | many | - | TRBV12-3/TRBV12-4 | CAISSSYNEQFF | TGTGCCATATCGAGCTCCTACAATGAGCAGTTCTTC
TRBJ2-5 | many | - | TRBV14 | CASSLNPETQYF | TGTGCCAGCAGCCTCAACCCGGAGACCCAGTACTTC
TRBJ2-7 | many | TRBD2 | TRBV29-1 | CSAGTSGRSGEQYF | TGCAGCGCGGGGACTAGCGGGAGAAGTGGGGAGCAGTACTTC
TRBJ2-3 | - | TRBD2 | TRBV4-1 | CASSQRTSGILTDTQYF | TGCGCCAGCAGCCAAAGGACTAGCGGGATTCTCACAGATACGCAGTATTTT
TRBJ2-1 | - | TRBD2 | TRBV7-9 | CASSPPGLAGGRFEQFF | TGTGCCAGCAGCCCGCCAGGACTAGCGGGGGGTAGGTTTGAGCAGTTCTTC
TRBJ2-1 | many | TRBD2 | TRBV5-1 | CASSVPGLADYNEQFF | TGCGCCAGCAGCGTTCCGGGACTAGCGGATTACAATGAGCAGTTCTTC
TRBJ2-2 | many | TRBD1 | TRBV11-2 | CASSLAGGLSGELFF | TGTGCCAGCAGCTTGGCAGGGGGCTTATCCGGGGAGCTGTTTTTT
TRBJ2-5 | - | TRBD1 | TRBV27 | CASRQGALQYF | TGTGCCAGCAGGCAGGGGGCGCTTCAGTACTTC
TRBJ2-5 | many | - | TRBV10-3 | CAITPAGPPQETQYF | TGTGCCATCACCCCCGCTGGACCCCCCCAAGAGACCCAGTACTTC
TRBJ2-7 | many | - | TRBV6-1 | CASSEADGRYEQYF | TGTGCCAGCAGTGAAGCGGATGGACGCTACGAGCAGTACTTC
TRBJ2-7 | many | TRBD2 | TRBV2 | CASSAASGRIYEQYF | TGTGCCAGCAGTGCGGCTAGCGGGAGGATCTACGAGCAGTACTTC
TRBJ2-3 | many | TRBD1 | TRBV7-9 | CASSSGQGQSTDTQYF | TGTGCCAGCAGCTCCGGACAGGGGCAAAGCACAGATACGCAGTATTTT
TRBJ2-5 | - | TRBD2 | TRBV7-2 | CASRPTSGSKTQYF | TGTGCCAGCAGACCGACTAGCGGGAGTAAGACCCAGTACTTC
TRBJ1-6 | many | - | TRBV5-1 | CASSWRTVENSPLHF | TGCGCCAGCAGCTGGAGGACAGTAGAGAATTCACCCCTCCACTTT
TRBJ1-3 | - | - | TRBV9 | CASSVGGGASGNTIYF | TGTGCCAGCAGCGTGGGGGGAGGGGCCTCTGGAAACACCATATATTTT
TRBJ1-1 | many | - | TRBV7-9 | CASSYIALRTEAFF | TGTGCCAGCAGCTACATCGCTTTGCGCACTGAAGCTTTCTTT
TRBJ2-2 | many | - | TRBV29-1 | CSVGQGNTGELFF | TGCAGCGTTGGGCAGGGGAACACCGGGGAGCTGTTTTTT
TRBJ2-5 | many | TRBD2 | TRBV9 | CASSPAGAETQYF | TGTGCCAGCAGCCCAGCGGGAGCGGAGACCCAGTACTTC
TRBJ2-1 | few | TRBD2 | TRBV5-1 | CASTGFEGTSGSGEQFF | TGCGCCAGCACGGGATTTGAGGGGACTAGCGGGAGCGGTGAGCAGTTCTTC
TRBJ2-5 | many | TRBD1 | TRBV11-2 | CASSPDRGWETQYF | TGTGCCAGCAGCCCGGACAGGGGGTGGGAGACCCAGTACTTC
TRBJ2-7 | few | TRBD2 | TRBV27 | CASITTGGLLYEQYF | TGTGCCAGCATCACTACGGGGGGACTTCTCTACGAGCAGTACTTC
TRBJ1-2 | few | TRBD1 | TRBV6-2/TRBV6-3 | CASSNGNRGGYTF | TGTGCCAGCAGTAACGGAAACAGGGGTGGCTACACCTTC
TRBJ2-1 | many | TRBD2 | TRBV20-1 | CSAMILAGVHEQFF | TGCAGTGCTATGATACTAGCGGGAGTCCATGAGCAGTTCTTC
TRBJ2-2 | - | - | TRBV5-4 | CASSLRTANTGELFF | TGTGCCAGCAGCTTAAGGACTGCGAACACCGGGGAGCTGTTTTTT
TRBJ2-3 | many | TRBD1 | TRBV29-1 | CSVPSLGQGAFDTQYF | TGCAGCGTTCCTTCCCTAGGGCAGGGGGCATTCGATACGCAGTATTTT
TRBJ2-1 | - | TRBD2 | TRBV11-1 | CASSSGIAGGGSYNEQFF | TGTGCCAGCAGCTCAGGGATAGCGGGAGGTGGCTCCTACAATGAGCAGTTCTTC
TRBJ2-5 | many | TRBD1 | TRBV2 | CASRTHRGRQETQYF | TGTGCCAGCAGGACCCACAGGGGTAGGCAAGAGACCCAGTACTTC
TRBJ2-1 | many | TRBD2 | TRBV15 | CATKVAGNEQFF | TGTGCCACCAAAGTAGCGGGAAATGAGCAGTTCTTC